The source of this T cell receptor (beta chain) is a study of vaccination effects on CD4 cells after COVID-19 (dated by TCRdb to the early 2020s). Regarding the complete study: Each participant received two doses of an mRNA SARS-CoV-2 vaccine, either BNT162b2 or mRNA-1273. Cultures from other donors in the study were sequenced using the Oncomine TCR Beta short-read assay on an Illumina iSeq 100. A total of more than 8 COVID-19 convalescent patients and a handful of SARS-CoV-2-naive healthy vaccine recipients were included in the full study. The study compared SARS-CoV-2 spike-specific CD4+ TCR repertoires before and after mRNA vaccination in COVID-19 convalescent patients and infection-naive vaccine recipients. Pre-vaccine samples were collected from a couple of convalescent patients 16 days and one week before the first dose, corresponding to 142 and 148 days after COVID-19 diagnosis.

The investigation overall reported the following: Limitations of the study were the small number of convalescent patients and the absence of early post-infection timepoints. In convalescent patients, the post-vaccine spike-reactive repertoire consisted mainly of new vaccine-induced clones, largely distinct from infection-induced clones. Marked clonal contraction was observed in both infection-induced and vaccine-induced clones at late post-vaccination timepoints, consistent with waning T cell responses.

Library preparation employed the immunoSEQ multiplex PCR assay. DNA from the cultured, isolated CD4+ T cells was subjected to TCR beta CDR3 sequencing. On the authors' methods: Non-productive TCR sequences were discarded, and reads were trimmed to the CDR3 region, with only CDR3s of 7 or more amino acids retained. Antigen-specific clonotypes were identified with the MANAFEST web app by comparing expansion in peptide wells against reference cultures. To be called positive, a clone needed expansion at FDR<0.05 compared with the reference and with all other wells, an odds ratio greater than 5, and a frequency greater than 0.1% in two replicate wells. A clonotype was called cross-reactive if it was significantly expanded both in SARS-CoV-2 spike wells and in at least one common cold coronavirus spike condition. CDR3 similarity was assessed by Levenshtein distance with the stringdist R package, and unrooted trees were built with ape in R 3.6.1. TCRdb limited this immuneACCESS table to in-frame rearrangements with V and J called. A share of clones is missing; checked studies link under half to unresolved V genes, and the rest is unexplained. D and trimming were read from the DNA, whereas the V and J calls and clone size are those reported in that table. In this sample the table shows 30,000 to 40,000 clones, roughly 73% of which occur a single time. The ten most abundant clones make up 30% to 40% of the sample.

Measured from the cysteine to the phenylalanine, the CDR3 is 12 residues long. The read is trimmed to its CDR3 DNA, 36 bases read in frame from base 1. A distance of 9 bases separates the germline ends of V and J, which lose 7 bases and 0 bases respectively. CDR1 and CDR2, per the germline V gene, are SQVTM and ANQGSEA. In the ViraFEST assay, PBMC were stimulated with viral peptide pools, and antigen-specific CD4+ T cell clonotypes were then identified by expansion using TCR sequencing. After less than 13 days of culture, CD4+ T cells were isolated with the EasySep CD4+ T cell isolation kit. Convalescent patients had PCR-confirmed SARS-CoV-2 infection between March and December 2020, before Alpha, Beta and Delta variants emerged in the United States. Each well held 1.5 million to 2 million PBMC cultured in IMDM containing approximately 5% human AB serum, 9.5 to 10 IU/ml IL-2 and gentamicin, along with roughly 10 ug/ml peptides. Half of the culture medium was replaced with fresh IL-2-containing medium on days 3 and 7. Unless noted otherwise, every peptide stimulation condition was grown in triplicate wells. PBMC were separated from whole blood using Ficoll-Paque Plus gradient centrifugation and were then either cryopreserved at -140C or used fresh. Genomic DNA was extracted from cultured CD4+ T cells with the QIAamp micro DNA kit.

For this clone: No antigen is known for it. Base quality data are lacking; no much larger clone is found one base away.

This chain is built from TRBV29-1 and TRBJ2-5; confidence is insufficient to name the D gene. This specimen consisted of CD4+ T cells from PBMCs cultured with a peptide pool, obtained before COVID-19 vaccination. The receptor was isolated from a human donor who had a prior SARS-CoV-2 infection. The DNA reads TGCAGCGCCCTGCGTGACCAAGAGACCCAGTACTTC. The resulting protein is CSALRDQETQYF.